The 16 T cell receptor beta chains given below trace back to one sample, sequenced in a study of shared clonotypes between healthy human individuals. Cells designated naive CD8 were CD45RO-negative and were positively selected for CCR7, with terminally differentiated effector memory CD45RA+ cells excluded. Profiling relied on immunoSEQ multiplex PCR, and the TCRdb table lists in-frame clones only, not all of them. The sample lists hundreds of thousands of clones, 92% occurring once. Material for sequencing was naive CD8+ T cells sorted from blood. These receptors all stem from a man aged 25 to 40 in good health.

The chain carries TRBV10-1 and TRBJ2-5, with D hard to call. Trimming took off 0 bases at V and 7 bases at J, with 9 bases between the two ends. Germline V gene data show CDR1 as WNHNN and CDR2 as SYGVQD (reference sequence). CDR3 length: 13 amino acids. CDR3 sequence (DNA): TGCGCCAGCAGTGAGTCAGAGCGATCGACCCAGTACTTC. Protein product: CASSESERSTQYF.

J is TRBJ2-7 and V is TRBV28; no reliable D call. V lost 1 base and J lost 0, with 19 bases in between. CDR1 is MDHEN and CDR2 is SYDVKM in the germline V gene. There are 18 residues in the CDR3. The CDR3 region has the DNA TGTGCCAGCAGTTTATTCATGACCGGAGAAACTTTCTCCTACGAGCAGTACTTC. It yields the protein CASSLFMTGETFSYEQYF.

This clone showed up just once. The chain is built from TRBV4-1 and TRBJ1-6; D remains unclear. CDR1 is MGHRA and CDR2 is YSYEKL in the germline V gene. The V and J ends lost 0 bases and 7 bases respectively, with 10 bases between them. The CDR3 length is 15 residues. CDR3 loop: CASSQDSSLNSPLHF. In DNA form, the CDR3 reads TGCGCCAGCAGCCAAGATTCGAGCCTGAATTCACCCCTCCACTTT.

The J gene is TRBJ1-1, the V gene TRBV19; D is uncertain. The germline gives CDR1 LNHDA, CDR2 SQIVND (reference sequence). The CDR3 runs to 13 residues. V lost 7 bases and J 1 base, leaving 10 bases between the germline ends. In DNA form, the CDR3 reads TGTGCCAGTACCCCTGGCGGGAACACTGAAGCTTTCTTT. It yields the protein CASTPGGNTEAFF. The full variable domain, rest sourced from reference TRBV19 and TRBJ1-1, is DGGITQSPKYLFRKEGQNVTLSCEQNLNHDAMYWYRQDPGQGLRLIYYSQIVNDFQKGDIAEGYSVSREKKESFPLTVTSAQKNPTAFYLCASTPGGNTEAFFGQGTRLTVV.

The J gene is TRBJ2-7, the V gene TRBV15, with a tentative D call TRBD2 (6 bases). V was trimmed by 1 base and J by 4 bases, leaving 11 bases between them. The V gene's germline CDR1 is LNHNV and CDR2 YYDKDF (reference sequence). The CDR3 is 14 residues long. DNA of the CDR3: TGTGCCACCAGCAGAGGGGCTAGCGTTTACGAGCAGTACTTC. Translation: CATSRGASVYEQYF.

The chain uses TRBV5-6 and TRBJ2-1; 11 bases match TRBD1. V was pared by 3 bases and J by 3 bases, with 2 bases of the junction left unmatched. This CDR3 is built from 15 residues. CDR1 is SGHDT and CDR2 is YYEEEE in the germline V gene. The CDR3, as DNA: TGTGCCAGCAGCTGGGGGACAGGGGGCTACAATGAGCAGTTCTTC. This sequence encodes CASSWGTGGYNEQFF. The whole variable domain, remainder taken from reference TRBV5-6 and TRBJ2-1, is DAGVTQSPTHLIKTRGQQVTLRCSPKSGHDTVSWYQQALGQGPQFIFQYYEEEERQRGNFPDRFSGHQFPNYSSELNVNALLLGDSALYLCASSWGTGGYNEQFFGPGTRLTVL.

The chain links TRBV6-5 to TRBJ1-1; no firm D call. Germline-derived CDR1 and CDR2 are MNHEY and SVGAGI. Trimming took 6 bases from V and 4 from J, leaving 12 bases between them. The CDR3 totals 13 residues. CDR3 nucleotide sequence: TGTGCCAGCAGCCTTCAGAAAGTCACTGAAGCTTTCTTT. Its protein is CASSLQKVTEAFF.

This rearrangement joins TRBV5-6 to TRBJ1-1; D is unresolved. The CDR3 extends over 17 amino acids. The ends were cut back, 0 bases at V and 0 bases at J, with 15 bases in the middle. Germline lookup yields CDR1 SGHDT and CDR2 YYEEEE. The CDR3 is CASSLAWARGVNTEAFF. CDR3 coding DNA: TGTGCCAGCAGCTTGGCCTGGGCTCGGGGAGTGAACACTGAAGCTTTCTTT.

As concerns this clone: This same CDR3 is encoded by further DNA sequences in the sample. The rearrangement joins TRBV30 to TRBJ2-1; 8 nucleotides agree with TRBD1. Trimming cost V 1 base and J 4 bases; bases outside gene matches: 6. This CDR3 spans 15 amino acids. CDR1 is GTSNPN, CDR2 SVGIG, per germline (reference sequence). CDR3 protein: CAWSAGQGAYNEQFF. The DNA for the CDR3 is TGTGCCTGGAGTGCAGGACAGGGAGCGTACAATGAGCAGTTCTTC.

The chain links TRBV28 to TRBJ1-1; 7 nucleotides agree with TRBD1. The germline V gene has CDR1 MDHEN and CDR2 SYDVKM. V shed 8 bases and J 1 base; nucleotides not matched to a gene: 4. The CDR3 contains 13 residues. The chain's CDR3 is CASQGTANTEAFF. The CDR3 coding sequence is TGTGCCAGCCAGGGGACAGCGAACACTGAAGCTTTCTTT.

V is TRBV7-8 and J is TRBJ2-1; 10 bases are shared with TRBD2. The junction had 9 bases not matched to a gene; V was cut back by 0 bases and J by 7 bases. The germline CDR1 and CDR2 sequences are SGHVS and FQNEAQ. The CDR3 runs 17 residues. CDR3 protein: CASSLAGSSGRRNEQFF. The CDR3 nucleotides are TGTGCCAGCAGCTTAGCGGGGTCTAGCGGGAGACGGAATGAGCAGTTCTTC.

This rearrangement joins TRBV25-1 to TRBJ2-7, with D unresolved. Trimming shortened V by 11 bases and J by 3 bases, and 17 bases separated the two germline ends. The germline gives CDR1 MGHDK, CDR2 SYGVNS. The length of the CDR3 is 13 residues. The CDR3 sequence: CAASAVGSYEQYF. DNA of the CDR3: TGTGCCGCGAGCGCGGTTGGTAGCTACGAGCAGTACTTC.

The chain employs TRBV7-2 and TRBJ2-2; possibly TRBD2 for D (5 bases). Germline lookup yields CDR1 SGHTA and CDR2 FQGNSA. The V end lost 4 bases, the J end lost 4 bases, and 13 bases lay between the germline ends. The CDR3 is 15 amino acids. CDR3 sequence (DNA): TGTGCCAGCAGCTCCGACTTACGGGGCACCGGGGAGCTGTTTTTT. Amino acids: CASSSDLRGTGELFF.

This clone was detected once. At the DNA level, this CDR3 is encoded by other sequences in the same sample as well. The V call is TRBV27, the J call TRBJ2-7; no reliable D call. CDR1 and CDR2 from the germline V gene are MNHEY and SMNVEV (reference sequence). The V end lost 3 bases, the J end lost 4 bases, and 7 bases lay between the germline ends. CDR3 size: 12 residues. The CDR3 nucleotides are TGTGCCAGCAGTTTCCTGGGATACGAGCAGTACTTC. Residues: CASSFLGYEQYF.

The CDR3: CASSLRGNTGELFF. In DNA, the CDR3 is TGTGCCAGCAGCTTGCGAGGGAACACCGGGGAGCTGTTTTTT. V is TRBV5-5 and J is TRBJ2-2; no reliable D call. V was shortened by 1 base and J by 1 base, with 5 bases between the two germline ends. This CDR3 is built from 14 residues. CDR1 is SGHKS and CDR2 is YYEKEE in the germline V gene (reference sequence).

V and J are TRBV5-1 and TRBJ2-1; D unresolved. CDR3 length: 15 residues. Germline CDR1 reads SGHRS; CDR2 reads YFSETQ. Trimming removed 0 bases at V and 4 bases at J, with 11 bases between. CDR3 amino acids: CASSLEAGPYNEQFF. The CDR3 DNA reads TGCGCCAGCAGCTTGGAGGCAGGACCTTACAATGAGCAGTTCTTC.